The next 3 T cell receptor beta chains were all read from a single sample in a study of Ad26.COV2.S vaccination and SARS-CoV-2 variants. Sample treatment: some 20 received Ad26.COV2.S at low or high dose, single or two shots; about 5 received placebo; per-sample allocation not given. Specimens were obtained on day 63 following the first vaccine or placebo injection. Measured with immunoSEQ multiplex PCR; TCRdb has only the in-frame clones, and not every one. Of 300,000 to 350,000 clones listed, approximately 90% are singletons. Specimen: peripheral blood, collected in a trial of Ad26.COV2.S vaccine versus placebo. The receptor set was obtained from a person aged 18 to 65 who received the Ad26.COV2.S COVID-19 vaccine or a placebo.

The DNA of the CDR3 is TGCAGTGCTAATGACGGAAGGAACACTGAAGCTTTCTTT. It yields the protein CSANDGRNTEAFF. The chain couples TRBV20-1 to TRBJ1-1; D is unresolved. Germline V gives CDR1 DFQATT, CDR2 SNEGSKA (reference sequence). V lost 4 bases to trimming and J lost 1 base, with 10 bases between them. The CDR3 sequence is 13 residues long.

The V and J genes are TRBV4-2 and TRBJ2-4; 10 positions agree with TRBD1. CDR1 and CDR2 (germline): LGHNA, YNFKEQ. Losses at the gene ends were 3 bases for V and 9 bases for J; bases not matched to a gene: 5. The CDR3 sequence is 14 residues long. Here the CDR3 reads CASSQGTGEPIQYF. CDR3 nucleotides: TGTGCCAGCAGCCAGGGGACAGGGGAACCCATTCAGTACTTC.

This sequence joins TRBV18 and TRBJ2-2, with 7 bases aligning to TRBD2. The length of the CDR3 is 16 residues. Per germline, CDR1 KGHSH and CDR2 LQKENI. Trimming cost V 6 bases and J 3 bases; bases outside gene matches: 10. This chain's CDR3 is CASSKGGATYTGELFF. Written as DNA, the CDR3 is TGTGCCAGCTCCAAGGGAGGGGCAACGTACACCGGGGAGCTGTTTTTT.